These 23 T cell receptor beta chains originate from one sample sequenced in a study of long-term antiretroviral therapy in people with HIV. Researchers ran immunoSEQ v3.0 at survey level. Method: immunoSEQ multiplex PCR; TCRdb's copy keeps in-frame clones and lacks some. The sample lists around 29,000 clones; nearly 97% were seen once. The source material was unsorted PBMCs, sampled 5.3 years after starting antiretroviral therapy. The receptors stem from a man aged 25-45 years with HIV.

The chain joins TRBV29-1 to TRBJ1-1; possibly TRBD1 for D (6 bases). V was trimmed by 5 bases and J by 11 bases, leaving 12 bases between them. The CDR3 runs 10 residues. Germline V CDR1 and CDR2: SQVTM, ANQGSEA. The CDR3 sequence is CSVYRVRAFF. DNA of the CDR3: TGCAGCGTTTACAGGGTAAGGGCTTTCTTT. Supplemented by reference TRBV29-1 and TRBJ1-1, the full variable domain reads SAVISQKPSRDICQRGTSLTIQCQVDSQVTMMFWYRQQPGQSLTLIATANQGSEATYESGFVIDKFPISRPNLTFSTLTVSNMSPEDSSIYLCSVYRVRAFFGQGTRLTVV.

The chain has TRBV19 and TRBJ2-1, with D perhaps TRBD2 (6 bases). The CDR3 is 15 residues long. V was cut by 6 bases and J by 4 bases, with 16 bases left in between. Germline CDR1 is LNHDA and CDR2 is SQIVND (reference sequence). Written as DNA, the CDR3 is TGTGCCAGTAGGGAGGGATCGGGCCCATACAATGAGCAGTTCTTC. Protein: CASREGSGPYNEQFF.

The V call is TRBV19, the J call TRBJ1-2; 7 bases are a match to TRBD1. The CDR3 spans 15 residues. V lost 1 base and J lost 4; bases outside the gene matches: 6. Germline lookup yields CDR1 LNHDA and CDR2 SQIVND (reference sequence). The CDR3: CASSIGDRLPYGYTF. The CDR3 region has the DNA TGTGCCAGTAGTATAGGGGACAGACTACCCTATGGCTACACCTTC.

The chain employs TRBV7-9 and TRBJ2-7; 10 bases agree with TRBD1. The V gene end was trimmed by 3 bases and the J gene end by 5 bases; junction bases not matched to a gene: 4. This CDR3 contains 14 residues. Germline CDR1 SEHNR, CDR2 FQNEAQ (reference sequence). In nucleotides, the CDR3 is TGTGCCAGCAGCTTCGACAGGGGGCCAGACGAGCAGTACTTC. The encoded protein is CASSFDRGPDEQYF.

This chain connects TRBV9 to TRBJ2-7; D is unclear. The CDR3 contains 14 residues. Deletions cut 0 bases from V and 0 bases from J, with 7 bases between. CDR1 is SGDLS and CDR2 is YYNGEE in the germline V gene. The CDR3 nucleotides are TGTGCCAGCAGCGTAGAGGGTCACTCCTACGAGCAGTACTTC. This encodes CASSVEGHSYEQYF.

This clone has more than one count but fewer than ten. J is TRBJ2-7 and V is TRBV18; the match to TRBD1 covers 7 bases. Germline V gives CDR1 KGHSH, CDR2 LQKENI. The CDR3 totals 14 residues. Trimming cost V 3 bases and J 5 bases; bases outside gene matches: 7. The CDR3 loop reads CASSPRQGFNEQYF. CDR3 bases: TGTGCCAGCTCACCTCGACAGGGCTTTAACGAGCAGTACTTC.

The chain recombines TRBV7-9 with TRBJ1-4; 10 bases map to TRBD1. The CDR3 length is 15 residues. Germline V CDR1 and CDR2: SEHNR, FQNEAQ (reference sequence). Germline trimming cut 5 bases from V and 7 bases from J; bases unmatched to any gene: 7. As DNA, the CDR3 is TGTGCCAGCAGCGTAGACAGGGGGCCGGGTGAAAAACTGTTTTTT. Its protein is CASSVDRGPGEKLFF.

The V and J genes are TRBV6-5 and TRBJ2-3, with a possible D match to TRBD1 (5 bases). Trimming took off 6 bases at V and 2 bases at J, with 12 bases between the two ends. The CDR3 sequence is 14 residues long. From germline, CDR1 is MNHEY and CDR2 SVGAGI. CDR3 loop: CASSSLRDTDTQYF. The CDR3 DNA follows: TGTGCCAGCAGCTCCCTCAGGGACACAGATACGCAGTATTTT.

J is TRBJ2-7 and V is TRBV21-1; the D segment call TRBD1 is taken from the table without a DNA check. TRBV21-1 is tagged as a pseudogene. The CDR3 is made up of 14 amino acids. The CDR3 protein is CASSPRDSLYEQYF. DNA of the CDR3: TGTGCCAGCAGCCCCCGGGACAGTCTCTACGAGCAGTACTTC.

This clone was seen just once. The chain is built from TRBV6-4 and TRBJ1-1; 10 bases line up with TRBD1. V trimming: 5 bases; J trimming: 4 bases; junction bases outside the gene matches: 4. Germline V gene sequence: CDR1 MRHNA, CDR2 SNTAGT. CDR3 length: 14 amino acids. CDR3 bases: TGTGCCAGCAGTTCAGGGACAGGGGCCACTGAAGCTTTCTTT. It encodes CASSSGTGATEAFF.

The chain combines TRBV7-6 with TRBJ2-7, with unresolved D. This CDR3 contains 13 residues. CDR1 and CDR2 (germline): SGHVS, FNYEAQ. Trimming took off 2 bases at V and 0 bases at J, with 5 bases between the two ends. CDR3 sequence: CASSLHISYEQYF. The CDR3 DNA follows: TGTGCCAGCAGCTTACACATCTCCTACGAGCAGTACTTC. Combining the CDR3 with reference TRBV7-6 and TRBJ2-7 gives the whole variable domain GAGVSQSPRYKVTKRGQDVALRCDPISGHVSLYWYRQALGQGPEFLTYFNYEAQQDKSGLPNDRFSAERPEGSISTLTIQRTEQRDSAMYRCASSLHISYEQYFGPGTRLTVT.

The CDR3: CASSAGQELEQYF. In DNA, the CDR3 is TGTGCCAGCAGTGCGGGACAGGAGCTCGAGCAGTACTTC. This chain connects TRBV2 to TRBJ2-7; 8 bases line up with TRBD1. Germline CDR1 SNHLY, CDR2 FYNNEI. Germline trimming cut 4 bases from V and 6 bases from J; bases unmatched to any gene: 5. The CDR3 has 13 residues.

This sequence joins TRBV5-1 and TRBJ2-3; perhaps D is TRBD1 or TRBD2 (5 bases each). V lost 0 bases and J 0 bases, leaving 14 bases between the germline ends. The germline gives CDR1 SGHRS, CDR2 YFSETQ. CDR3 length equals 17 residues. This CDR3 is CASSLGRGTLSTDTQYF. CDR3 bases: TGCGCCAGCAGCTTGGGGAGAGGGACCCTTAGCACAGATACGCAGTATTTT.

Written as DNA, the CDR3 is TGTGCCAGCAGCCAATGGACAGGGAACCAAGAGACCCAGTACTTC. It specifies CASSQWTGNQETQYF. The chain joins TRBV7-6 to TRBJ2-5; TRBD1 matches 8 bases. Trimming removed 5 bases from V and 0 bases from J; junction bases left unmatched: 5. The CDR3 totals 15 residues. The germline CDR1 and CDR2 sequences are SGHVS and FNYEAQ.

V and J are TRBV30 and TRBJ1-5; 7 positions match TRBD1. The CDR3 sequence is 13 residues long. V lost 5 bases, J lost 7 bases, and 8 bases stayed unmatched. Germline CDR1 reads GTSNPN; CDR2 reads SVGIG (reference sequence). CDR3 bases: TGTGCCTGGGACCAGGGGGGGCGGCAGCCCCAGCATTTT. The encoded protein is CAWDQGGRQPQHF.

This rearrangement joins TRBV18 to TRBJ2-7, with D tentatively TRBD1 (5 bases). CDR1 is KGHSH, CDR2 LQKENI, per germline. The CDR3 is made up of 14 amino acids. Trimming removed 2 bases from V and 4 bases from J, with 12 bases in between. The CDR3 spells CASSPEQGGYEQYF. The DNA for the CDR3 is TGTGCCAGCTCACCAGAGCAGGGCGGATACGAGCAGTACTTC. Variable domain in full (rest from reference TRBV18 and TRBJ2-7): NAGVMQNPRHLVRRRGQEARLRCSPMKGHSHVYWYRQLPEEGLKFMVYLQKENIIDESGMPKERFSAEFPKEGPSILRIQQVVRGDSAAYFCASSPEQGGYEQYFGPGTRLTVT.

The chain recombines TRBV30 with TRBJ1-6, with a tentative D call TRBD1 (6 bases). In germline, CDR1 is GTSNPN, CDR2 SVGIG (reference sequence). There are 14 residues in the CDR3. With 3 bases removed from V and 8 bases from J, the gap between germline ends came to 14 bases. The DNA of the CDR3 is TGTGCCTGGAGCCCTAGGGGGGATTATTCACCCCTCCACTTT. Its protein is CAWSPRGDYSPLHF.

The chain is built from TRBV4-1 and TRBJ1-1; TRBD1 aligns across 8 bases. CDR3 length: 16 amino acids. The V segment lost 4 bases and the J segment 1 base; nucleotides outside the gene matches: 8. Germline V CDR1 and CDR2: MGHRA, YSYEKL. In DNA, the CDR3 is TGCGCCAGCAGCCCCAGACGGACAGGGCGGAACACTGAAGCTTTCTTT. This codes for CASSPRRTGRNTEAFF.

The rearrangement joins TRBV29-1 to TRBJ2-1; 10 bases match TRBD2. The V gene end was trimmed by 7 bases and the J gene end by 7 bases; junction bases not matched to a gene: 4. Germline values: CDR1 SQVTM, CDR2 ANQGSEA. CDR3 length: 12 residues. For the CDR3, the DNA is TGCAGCGCGGGACTAGCGATAAATGAGCAGTTCTTC. Its translation: CSAGLAINEQFF.

This sequence joins TRBV7-2 and TRBJ2-1; TRBD2 aligns across 7 bases. Germline CDR1 SGHTA, CDR2 FQGNSA. The CDR3 spans 13 residues. After removal of 5 bases from V and 14 bases from J, the junction contained 12 bases not matched to a gene. The CDR3 sequence is CASSPATSFIEFF. DNA of the CDR3: TGTGCCAGCAGCCCGGCGACTAGCTTCATCGAGTTCTTC.

V gene TRBV5-6 combines with J gene TRBJ2-4; no clear D gene. The V and J ends lost 0 bases and 5 bases respectively, with 12 bases between them. The germline V gene has CDR1 SGHDT and CDR2 YYEEEE. CDR3 length equals 15 residues. CDR3: CASSLETLPQNIQYF. The DNA of the CDR3 is TGTGCCAGCAGCTTGGAAACCCTGCCCCAAAACATTCAGTACTTC. Full variable domain (rest looked up from reference TRBV5-6 and TRBJ2-4): DAGVTQSPTHLIKTRGQQVTLRCSPKSGHDTVSWYQQALGQGPQFIFQYYEEEERQRGNFPDRFSGHQFPNYSSELNVNALLLGDSALYLCASSLETLPQNIQYFGAGTRLSVL.

The CDR3 sequence is CAWSVLLTSYEQYF. The CDR3 coding sequence is TGTGCCTGGAGTGTACTACTGACCTCCTACGAGCAGTACTTC. The chain has TRBV30 and TRBJ2-7; D is ambiguous. The germline V gene encodes CDR1 GTSNPN and CDR2 SVGIG (reference sequence). Trimming shortened V by 0 bases and J by 0 bases, and 9 bases separated the two germline ends. The CDR3 has 14 residues.

A remark on this clone: At one of its ends the junction is not consistent with the germline gene, which may arise from a read error. Other DNA sequences within the sample encode an identical CDR3. The chain combines TRBV5-6 with TRBJ2-3; 8 nucleotides match TRBD1. The CDR3 sequence is 15 residues long. The germline CDR1 and CDR2 sequences are SGHDT and YYEEEE. The CDR3 is CASSLLGQGGDTQYF. In nucleotides, the CDR3 is TGTGCCAGCAGCTTGTTAGGACAGGGCGGAGATACACAGTATTTT.